The 2 T cell receptor beta chains listed next were all sequenced from one sample in a study of OX40 agonist ivuxolimab in advanced cancers. The repertoire was sequenced with immunoSEQ multiplex PCR; TCRdb's copy has only in-frame clones and lacks some. The sample comprises about 46,000 clones, roughly nine tenths of which are singletons, and approximately 52% rests with the top ten. The specimen comprised CD4+ or CD8+ T cells sorted from blood, sampled in a trial of the OX40 agonist ivuxolimab. These receptors were taken from an adult with an advanced solid tumor such as melanoma, head and neck, liver or kidney cancer.

The chain has TRBV11-2 and TRBJ2-1; D possibly matches TRBD1 or TRBD2 (5 bases each). The CDR3 length is 15 residues. V lost 3 bases and J 2 bases, leaving 11 bases between the germline ends. The germline CDR1 and CDR2 sequences are SGHAT and FQNNGV. The CDR3 region is CASSLLRGPYNEQFF. The DNA for the CDR3 is TGTGCCAGCAGCTTGTTGAGGGGTCCCTACAATGAGCAGTTCTTC.

The chain joins TRBV19 to TRBJ2-2; D is perhaps TRBD2 (5 bases). The CDR3 totals 15 residues. Trimming cost V 1 base and J 6 bases, with 12 bases left between them. Germline CDR1 and CDR2: LNHDA and SQIVND (reference sequence). In nucleotides, the CDR3 is TGTGCCAGTAGTATAGGTGGGAGTCTATCCGGGGAGCTGTTTTTT. Translated, it gives CASSIGGSLSGELFF.